This T cell receptor beta chain is drawn from a study of blood T cell repertoires in COVID-19. Overall study: The United States, Italy and Spain supplied acute and convalescent COVID-19 samples. The analysed material was cDNA or gDNA that came from T cells, B-cell-depleted T cells, or PBMCs.

Per the authors' pipeline: Amplification of reference gene primers was used by the study to estimate nucleated cell counts. The method was immunoSEQ multiplex PCR; TCRdb's version includes in-frame clones alone and lacks a portion of them. D and trimming were read from the DNA, whereas the V and J calls and clone size are those reported in that table. This table has around 75,000 clones, roughly 86% appearing once. V was clipped by 5 bases and J by 5 bases; unmatched bases: 11. CDR3 length equals 15 residues. Germline CDR1 reads SGHTA; CDR2 reads FQGTGA. The chain carries TRBV7-3 and TRBJ1-1; 7 bases fit TRBD1. Sequencing was done on a sample of peripheral blood. This receptor was obtained from an older man with active COVID-19. In nucleotides, the CDR3 is TGTGCCAGCAGCCCCCAAGGGGGCTTGGGAACTGAAGCTTTCTTT. It encodes CASSPQGGLGTEAFF. Based on the CDR3 plus reference TRBV7-3 and TRBJ1-1, the full variable domain is GAGVSQTPSNKVTEKGKYVELRCDPISGHTALYWYRQSLGQGPEFLIYFQGTGAADDSGLPNDRFFAVRPEGSVSTLKIQRTERGDSAVYLCASSPQGGLGTEAFFGQGTRLTVV.